This TCR beta chain was recovered during a study of technical replicates of blood from a handful of donors listed by TCRdb under 2017. Via the germline V gene, CDR1 is SGHRS and CDR2 YFSETQ. V loses 4 bases, J loses 9 bases, and the germline ends lie 14 bases apart. The CDR3 goes from the cysteine to the phenylalanine over 13 residues. The DNA shown is the 39-base CDR3, in frame from base 1. As regards this clone: Which antigen it targets is not known. The record has no base qualities; no much larger clone is one base away.

Receptor amplification or capture employed the immunoSEQ multiplex PCR assay. Here the immuneACCESS table is served through TCRdb, limited to in-frame sequences with V and J called. Missing clones are a known gap in these copies; in checked studies unresolved V genes cover under half, and the rest lacks a known reason. In all, the sample holds about 14,000 clones, and roughly 80% of those were seen once. About 12% of the sample is in the top ten clones. The chain is assembled from TRBV5-1 and TRBJ1-3; a confident D gene designation cannot be given. This receptor was identified in a human donor in good health. The sequencing sample was made of PBMCs. The DNA is as follows: TGCGCCAGCAGCCCGACTCGGAGAAGCACCATATATTTT. Its translation reads: CASSPTRRSTIYF.